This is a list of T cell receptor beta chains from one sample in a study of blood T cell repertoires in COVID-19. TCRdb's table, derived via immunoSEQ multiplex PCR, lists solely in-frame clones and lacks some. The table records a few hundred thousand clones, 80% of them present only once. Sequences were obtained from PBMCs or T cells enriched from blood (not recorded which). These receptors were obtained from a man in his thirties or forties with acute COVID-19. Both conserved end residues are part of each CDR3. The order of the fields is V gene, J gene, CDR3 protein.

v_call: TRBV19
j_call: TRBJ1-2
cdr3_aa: CASSILDHRGDYTF

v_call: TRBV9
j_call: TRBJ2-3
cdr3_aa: CASSELAGGRTDTQYF

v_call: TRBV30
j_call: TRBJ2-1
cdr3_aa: CAWSVGVRQYNEQFF

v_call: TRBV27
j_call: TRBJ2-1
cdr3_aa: CAIGTIYNEQFF

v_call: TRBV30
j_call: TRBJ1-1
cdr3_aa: CAWDKADTVNTEAFF

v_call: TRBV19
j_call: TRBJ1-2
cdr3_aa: CAAHGGLLVF

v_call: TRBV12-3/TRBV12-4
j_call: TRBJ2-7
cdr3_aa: CASSFAGSYEQYF

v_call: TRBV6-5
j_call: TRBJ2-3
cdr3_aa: CASRYLDRGLDTQYF

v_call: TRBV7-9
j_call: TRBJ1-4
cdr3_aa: CASRPYGTNEKLFF

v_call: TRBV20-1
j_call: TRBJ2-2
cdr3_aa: CSARASGGRNTGELFF

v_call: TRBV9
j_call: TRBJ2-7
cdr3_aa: CASSARDPRYEQYF

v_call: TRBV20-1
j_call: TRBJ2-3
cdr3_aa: CSATRTDTQYF

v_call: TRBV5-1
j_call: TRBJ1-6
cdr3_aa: CASSLQTGNNSPLHF

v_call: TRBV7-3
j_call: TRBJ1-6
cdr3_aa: CASSPTGDSPLHF